Listed below are T cell receptor beta chains from one sample, sequenced in a study of neoadjuvant anti-PD-1 for oral cavity cancer. The table came from immunoSEQ multiplex PCR; TCRdb's copy has only in-frame clones and leaves some out. Among 16,000 or so clones listed, 55% to 65% were seen once. The sequencing used PBMCs, collected before nivolumab (anti-PD-1) treatment. Source of these receptors: a person aged 35 to 85 with oral cavity squamous cell carcinoma. CDR3s include the opening cysteine and the closing phenylalanine or tryptophan. The D gene is left open where the match is weak. A row's size may be missing; if present it is once, few, many or a size class.

>TRBV29-1|NA|NA|TRBJ2-7|15
TGCAGCGTTTCCGGGACGTCCGACCTCCCCTACGAGCAGTACTTC
CSVSGTSDLPYEQYF
>TRBV11-2|NA|NA|TRBJ1-3|14
TGTGCCAGCAGGACAACAGGGTCCGGAAACACCATATATTTT
CASRTTGSGNTIYF
>TRBV6-1|TRBD1|NA|TRBJ2-5|14
TGTGCCAGCAACGGACAGGGGGCAGGGGAGACCCAGTACTTC
CASNGQGAGETQYF
>TRBV28|TRBD1|few|TRBJ1-2|15
TGTGCCAGCAGTTTAAGGCAGGGGGCGGGGAGTGGCTACACCTTC
CASSLRQGAGSGYTF
>TRBV2|NA|once|TRBJ1-3|16
TGTGCCAGCAGTCTCCAGGCGGGGTGGTCTGGAAACACCATATATTTT
CASSLQAGWSGNTIYF
>TRBV4-1|TRBD1|NA|TRBJ2-1|14
TGCGCCAGCTCCCCGGGACAGGGAAGAAATGAGCAGTTCTTC
CASSPGQGRNEQFF
>TRBV10-3|TRBD2|NA|TRBJ2-3|16
TGTGCCACACGCCCCGGACTAGCGGGAGTGGCAGATACGCAGTATTTT
CATRPGLAGVADTQYF
>TRBV19|TRBD1|NA|TRBJ1-5|15
TGTGCCAGTAGTACGACAGGGGGAGGCAATCAGCCCCAGCATTTT
CASSTTGGGNQPQHF
>TRBV14|TRBD1|NA|TRBJ2-2|16
TGTGCCAGCAGCGCCTCGGGGACAGGGCGCACCGGGGAGCTGTTTTTT
CASSASGTGRTGELFF
>TRBV2|NA|NA|TRBJ1-5|13
TGTGCCAGCAGTGTGGAGGGCAATCAGCCCCAGCATTTT
CASSVEGNQPQHF
>TRBV6-1|NA|NA|TRBJ2-1|15
TGTGCCAGCAGTCCCCGGTGGGAGACGGGGAATGAGCAGTTCTTC
CASSPRWETGNEQFF
>TRBV6-5|NA|NA|TRBJ2-2|13
TGTGCCAGCAGCGTGACACAGGCCGGGGAGCTGTTTTTT
CASSVTQAGELFF
>TRBV6-1|TRBD1|NA|TRBJ1-2|15
TGTGCCAGCAGTGAAACGGACAGGGGGCGCAATGGCTACACCTTC
CASSETDRGRNGYTF
>TRBV6-1|TRBD1|NA|TRBJ1-2|13
TGTGCCAGCAACGGACAGGCCGACTATGGCTACACCTTC
CASNGQADYGYTF
>TRBV30|NA|few|TRBJ1-3|16
TGTGCCTGGAGTGTAAGACCCCTAAGCTCTGGAAACACCATATATTTT
CAWSVRPLSSGNTIYF
>TRBV5-4|TRBD1|NA|TRBJ2-1|13
TGTGCCAGCAGCTCACGGGACAGGGATGAGCAGTTCTTC
CASSSRDRDEQFF
>TRBV7-2|TRBD2|few|TRBJ2-7|16
TGTGCCAGCAGCTCCCGGGGTAGCGGGAGCATCTACGAGCAGTACTTC
CASSSRGSGSIYEQYF
>TRBV2|NA|NA|TRBJ1-1|13
TGTGCCAGCAGCGCCGACAGGATCACTGAAGCTTTCTTT
CASSADRITEAFF
>TRBV10-1|NA|NA|TRBJ2-2|14
TGCGCCAGCAGCCCCGGGACTTGGATCGGGGAGCTGTTTTTT
CASSPGTWIGELFF
>TRBV30|NA|NA|TRBJ2-1|13
TGTGCCTGGAGGGAGGGGAGAGGTTATGAGCAGTTCTTC
CAWREGRGYEQFF
>TRBV2|TRBD2|few|TRBJ2-7|14
TGTGCCAGCAGTGATAGCGGGAGCTCCTACGAGCAGTACTTC
CASSDSGSSYEQYF
>TRBV4-1|NA|NA|TRBJ2-7|13
TGCGCCAGCAGCCCGGACTTTTCCTACGAGCAGTACTTC
CASSPDFSYEQYF
>TRBV29-1|NA|NA|TRBJ1-2|13
TGCAGCGTGTCAGGGCCCCCCGACTATGGCTACACCTTC
CSVSGPPDYGYTF
>TRBV9|TRBD1|NA|TRBJ1-4|16
TGTGCCAGCAGCGTAGCCGGACAGGCAACTAATGAAAAACTGTTTTTT
CASSVAGQATNEKLFF
>TRBV2|NA|NA|TRBJ2-7|13
TGTGCCAGCAGTGATTTACTACCCTACGAGCAGTACTTC
CASSDLLPYEQYF
>TRBV7-9|TRBD1|NA|TRBJ2-7|14
TGTGCCAGCAGCGCGACAGGGCTGTCCTACGAGCAGTACTTC
CASSATGLSYEQYF
>TRBV6-5|TRBD1|NA|TRBJ1-1|15
TGTGCCAGCAGTTACGACAGGGGGAAATTTGGTGAAGCTTTCTTT
CASSYDRGKFGEAFF
>TRBV7-2|TRBD2|NA|TRBJ2-5|16
TGTGCCAGCAGCTCCCCCCCCGGGACTAGCGGGGGGGCCCAGTACTTC
CASSSPPGTSGGAQYF
>TRBV27|NA|few|TRBJ2-5|13
TGTGCCAGCAGTTTAGGGACGGACCATACCCAGTACTTC
CASSLGTDHTQYF
>TRBV9|NA|NA|TRBJ1-4|15
TGTGCCAGCAGCGATGGACGGATTTCTAATGAAAAACTGTTTTTT
CASSDGRISNEKLFF
>TRBV5-1|NA|NA|TRBJ2-5|15
TGCGCCAGCAGCCTCCAGGGGGGAAATCGGGAGACCCAGTACTTC
CASSLQGGNRETQYF
>TRBV2|TRBD1|few|TRBJ1-1|13
TGTGCCAGCAGTGGGAAGGGGGCGCTCGTAGCTTTCTTT
CASSGKGALVAFF
>TRBV6-6|NA|NA|TRBJ2-7|16
TGTGCCAGCAGTTACTCGATAGGGGTATCCCTCTACGAGCAGTACTTC
CASSYSIGVSLYEQYF